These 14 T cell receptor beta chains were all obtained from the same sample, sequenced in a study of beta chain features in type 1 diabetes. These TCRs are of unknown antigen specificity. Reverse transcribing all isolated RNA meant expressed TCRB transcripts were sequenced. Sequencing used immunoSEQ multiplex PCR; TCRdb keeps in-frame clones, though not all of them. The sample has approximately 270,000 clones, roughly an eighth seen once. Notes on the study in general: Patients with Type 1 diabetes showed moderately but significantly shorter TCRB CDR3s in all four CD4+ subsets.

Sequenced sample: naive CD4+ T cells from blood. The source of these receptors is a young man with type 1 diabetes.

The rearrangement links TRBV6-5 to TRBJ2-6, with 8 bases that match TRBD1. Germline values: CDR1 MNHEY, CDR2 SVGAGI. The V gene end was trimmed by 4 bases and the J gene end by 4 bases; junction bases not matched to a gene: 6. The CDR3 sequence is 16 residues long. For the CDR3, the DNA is TGTGCCAGCAGTTCAGGGGGCTCGGTGGGGGCCAACGTCCTGACTTTC. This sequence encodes CASSSGGSVGANVLTF.

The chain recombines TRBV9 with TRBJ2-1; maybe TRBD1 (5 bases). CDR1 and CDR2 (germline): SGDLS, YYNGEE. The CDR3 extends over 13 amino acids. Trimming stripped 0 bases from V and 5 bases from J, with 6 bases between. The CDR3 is CASSVGTNNEQFF. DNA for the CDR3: TGTGCCAGCAGCGTAGGGACAAACAATGAGCAGTTCTTC.

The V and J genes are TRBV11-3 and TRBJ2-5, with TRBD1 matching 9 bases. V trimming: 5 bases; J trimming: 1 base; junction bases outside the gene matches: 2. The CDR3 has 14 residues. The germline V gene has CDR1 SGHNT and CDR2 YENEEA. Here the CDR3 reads CASSPTGGQETQYF. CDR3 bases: TGTGCCAGCAGCCCGACAGGGGGCCAAGAGACCCAGTACTTC.

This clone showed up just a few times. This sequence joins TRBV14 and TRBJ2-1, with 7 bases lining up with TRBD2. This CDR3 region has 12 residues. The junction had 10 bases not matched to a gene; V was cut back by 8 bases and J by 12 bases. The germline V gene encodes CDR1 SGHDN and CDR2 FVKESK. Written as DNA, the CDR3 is TGTGCCAGCTCCCGTAGCGGGCCGATGCAGTTCTTC. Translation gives CASSRSGPMQFF.

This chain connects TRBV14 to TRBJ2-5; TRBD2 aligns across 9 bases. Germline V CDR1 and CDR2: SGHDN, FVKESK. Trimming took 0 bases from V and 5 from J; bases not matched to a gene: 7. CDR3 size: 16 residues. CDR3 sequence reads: CASSQDPAGGRETQYF. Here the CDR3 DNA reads TGTGCCAGCAGCCAAGATCCTGCGGGAGGGCGGGAGACCCAGTACTTC.

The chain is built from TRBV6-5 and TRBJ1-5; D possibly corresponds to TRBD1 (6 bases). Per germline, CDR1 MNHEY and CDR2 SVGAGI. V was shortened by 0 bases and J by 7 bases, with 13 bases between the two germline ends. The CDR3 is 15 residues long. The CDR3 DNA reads TGTGCCAGCAGTTACTCATCGGGGGGCGGGCAGCCCCAGCATTTT. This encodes CASSYSSGGGQPQHF.

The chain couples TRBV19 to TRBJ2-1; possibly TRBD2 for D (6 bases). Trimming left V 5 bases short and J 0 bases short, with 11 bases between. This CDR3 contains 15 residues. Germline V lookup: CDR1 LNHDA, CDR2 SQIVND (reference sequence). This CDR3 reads CASSFSGSSYNEQFF. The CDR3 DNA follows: TGTGCCAGTAGTTTTTCCGGGAGCTCCTACAATGAGCAGTTCTTC. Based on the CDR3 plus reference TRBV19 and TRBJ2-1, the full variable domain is DGGITQSPKYLFRKEGQNVTLSCEQNLNHDAMYWYRQDPGQGLRLIYYSQIVNDFQKGDIAEGYSVSREKKESFPLTVTSAQKNPTAFYLCASSFSGSSYNEQFFGPGTRLTVL.

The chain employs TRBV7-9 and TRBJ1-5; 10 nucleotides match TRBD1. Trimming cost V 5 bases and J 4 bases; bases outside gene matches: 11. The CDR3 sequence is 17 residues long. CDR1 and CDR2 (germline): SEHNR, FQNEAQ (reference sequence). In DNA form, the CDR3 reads TGTGCCAGCAGCCAAGACAGGGGGCCAGCTCGGAATCAGCCCCAGCATTTT. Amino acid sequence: CASSQDRGPARNQPQHF.

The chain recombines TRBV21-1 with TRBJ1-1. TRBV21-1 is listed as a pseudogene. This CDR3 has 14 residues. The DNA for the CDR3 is TGTGCCAGCAGCAAATTCGAGGTGGGCACTGAAGCTTTCTTT. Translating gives CASSKFEVGTEAFF.

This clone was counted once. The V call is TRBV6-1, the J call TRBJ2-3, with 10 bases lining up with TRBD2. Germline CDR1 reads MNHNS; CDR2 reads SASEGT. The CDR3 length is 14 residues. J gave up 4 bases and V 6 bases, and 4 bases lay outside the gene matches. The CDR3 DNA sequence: TGTGCCAGCAGGGGAGCGGGAGGGGCAGATACGCAGTATTTT. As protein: CASRGAGGADTQYF.

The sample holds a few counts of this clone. The chain's CDR3 is CSAFLAYEQYF. The CDR3 DNA reads TGCAGTGCGTTTCTAGCCTACGAGCAGTACTTC. The chain uses TRBV20-1 and TRBJ2-7, with no clear D. Trimming left V 6 bases short and J 2 bases short, with 8 bases between. The CDR3 has 11 amino acids. Germline assignment: CDR1 DFQATT and CDR2 SNEGSKA (reference sequence).

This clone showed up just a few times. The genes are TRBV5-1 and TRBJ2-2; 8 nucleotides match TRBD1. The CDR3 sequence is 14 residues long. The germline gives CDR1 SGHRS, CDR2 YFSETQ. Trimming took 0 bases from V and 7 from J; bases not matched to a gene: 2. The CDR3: CASSLDRGSGELFF. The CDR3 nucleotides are TGCGCCAGCAGCTTGGACAGGGGGAGCGGGGAGCTGTTTTTT.

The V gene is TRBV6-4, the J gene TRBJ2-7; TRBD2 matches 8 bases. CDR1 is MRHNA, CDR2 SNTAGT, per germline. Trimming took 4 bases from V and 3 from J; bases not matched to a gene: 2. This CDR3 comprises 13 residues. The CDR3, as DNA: TGTGCCAGCAGTGCAGGGACTAGCTACGAGCAGTACTTC. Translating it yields CASSAGTSYEQYF.

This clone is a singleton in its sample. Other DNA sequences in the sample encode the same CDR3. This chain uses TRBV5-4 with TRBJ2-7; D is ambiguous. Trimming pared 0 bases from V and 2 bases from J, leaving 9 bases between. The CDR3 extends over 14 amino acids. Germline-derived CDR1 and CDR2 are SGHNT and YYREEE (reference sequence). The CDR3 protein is CASSLDGGTYEQYF. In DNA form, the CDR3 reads TGTGCCAGCAGCTTGGACGGCGGTACCTACGAGCAGTACTTC.